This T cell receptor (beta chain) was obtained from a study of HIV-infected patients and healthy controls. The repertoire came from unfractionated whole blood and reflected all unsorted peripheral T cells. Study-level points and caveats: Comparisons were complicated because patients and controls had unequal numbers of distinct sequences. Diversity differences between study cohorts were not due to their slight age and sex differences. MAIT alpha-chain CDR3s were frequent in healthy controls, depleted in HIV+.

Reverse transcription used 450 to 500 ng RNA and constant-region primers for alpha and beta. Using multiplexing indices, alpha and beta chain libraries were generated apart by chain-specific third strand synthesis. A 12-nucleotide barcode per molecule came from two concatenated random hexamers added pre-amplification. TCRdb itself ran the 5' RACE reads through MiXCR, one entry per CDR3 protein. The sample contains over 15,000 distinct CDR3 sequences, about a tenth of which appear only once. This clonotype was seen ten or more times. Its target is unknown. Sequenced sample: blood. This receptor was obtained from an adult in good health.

The CDR3 sequence is CASTIADREGQFF. CDR3 in DNA: TGTGCCAGTACCATAGCGGATCGCGAGGGGCAGTTCTTC. This sequence joins TRBV19 and TRBJ2-1; TRBD2 might be the D (6 bases). V was trimmed by 7 bases and J by 12 bases, leaving 19 bases between them. The length of the CDR3 is 13 residues. Germline CDR1 reads LNHDA; CDR2 reads SQIVND (reference sequence).